This TCR beta chain was profiled in a study of shared clonotypes between healthy human individuals. Only CD45RO-negative cells positively selected for CCR7 counted as naive CD8 cells, so terminally differentiated effector memory CD45RA+ cells were excluded. Produced via immunoSEQ multiplex PCR; TCRdb's table is partial and in-frame only. The repertoire has millions of clones, just under 95% of them found once; the top ten carry roughly 1.1%. The sample consisted of naive CD8+ T cells sorted from blood. The origin of this receptor is a man aged 18 to 29 in good health.

The DNA of the CDR3 is TGTGCCAGCAGCCCGGGGACTAGTGTCGGGGAGCTGTTTTTT. Residues: CASSPGTSVGELFF. This rearrangement joins TRBV11-2 to TRBJ2-2; 8 nucleotides agree with TRBD2. Germline CDR1 is SGHAT and CDR2 is FQNNGV. This CDR3 has 14 amino acids. The V and J ends lost 5 bases and 7 bases, in that order; junction bases with no gene match: 6.